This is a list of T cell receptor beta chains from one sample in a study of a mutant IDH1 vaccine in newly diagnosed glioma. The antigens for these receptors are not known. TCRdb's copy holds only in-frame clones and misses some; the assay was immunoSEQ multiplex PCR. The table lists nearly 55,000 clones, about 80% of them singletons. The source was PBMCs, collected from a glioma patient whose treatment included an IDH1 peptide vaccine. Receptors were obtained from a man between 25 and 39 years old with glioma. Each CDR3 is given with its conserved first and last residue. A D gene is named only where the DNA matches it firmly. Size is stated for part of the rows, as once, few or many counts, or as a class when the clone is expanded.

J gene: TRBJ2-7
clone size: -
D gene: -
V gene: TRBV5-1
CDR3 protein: CASSFGQREQYF
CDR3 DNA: TGCGCCAGCAGCTTCGGACAAAGGGAGCAGTACTTC

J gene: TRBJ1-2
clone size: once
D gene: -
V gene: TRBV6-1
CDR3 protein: CASSEQPDYGYTF
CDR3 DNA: TGTGCCAGCAGTGAACAGCCAGACTATGGCTACACCTTC

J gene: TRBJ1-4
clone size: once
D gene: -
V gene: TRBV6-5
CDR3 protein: CASRTMGWDEKLFF
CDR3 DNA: TGTGCCAGCAGAACTATGGGTTGGGATGAAAAACTGTTTTTT

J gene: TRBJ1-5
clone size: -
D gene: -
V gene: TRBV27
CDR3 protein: CASSDATGLSNQPQHF
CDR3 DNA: TGTGCCAGCAGTGATGCGACGGGTCTTAGCAATCAGCCCCAGCATTTT

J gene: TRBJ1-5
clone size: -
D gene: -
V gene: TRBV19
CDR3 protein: CASTSVRQWPQHF
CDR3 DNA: TGTGCCAGCACTTCCGTCCGACAGTGGCCCCAGCATTTT

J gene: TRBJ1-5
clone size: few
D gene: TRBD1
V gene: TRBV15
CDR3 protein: CATKDRDEQPQHF
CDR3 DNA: TGTGCCACCAAGGACAGGGATGAACAGCCCCAGCATTTT

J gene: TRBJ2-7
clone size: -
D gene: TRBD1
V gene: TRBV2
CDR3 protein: CASRTGGYEQYF
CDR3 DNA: TGTGCCAGCAGAACAGGGGGCTACGAGCAGTACTTC

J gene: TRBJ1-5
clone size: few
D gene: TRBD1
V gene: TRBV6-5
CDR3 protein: CASRLGTVNQPQHF
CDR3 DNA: TGTGCCAGCAGATTAGGGACAGTTAATCAGCCCCAGCATTTT

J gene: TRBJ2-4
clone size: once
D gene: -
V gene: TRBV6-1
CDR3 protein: CASTPGKNIQYF
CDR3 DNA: TGTGCCAGCACCCCGGGCAAAAACATTCAGTACTTC

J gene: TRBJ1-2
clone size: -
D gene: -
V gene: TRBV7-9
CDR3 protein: CASSATDHGYTF
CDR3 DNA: TGTGCCAGCAGCGCGACAGACCATGGCTACACCTTC

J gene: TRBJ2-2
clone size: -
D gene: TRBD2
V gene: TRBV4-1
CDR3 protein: CASSPKKGTSGTTSGELFF
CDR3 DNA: TGCGCCAGCAGCCCGAAAAAGGGTACTAGCGGGACGACTTCCGGGGAGCTGTTTTTT

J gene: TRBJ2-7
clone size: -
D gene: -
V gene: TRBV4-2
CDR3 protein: CASSFWVGGDEQYF
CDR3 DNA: TGTGCCAGCAGCTTCTGGGTGGGGGGCGACGAGCAGTACTTC

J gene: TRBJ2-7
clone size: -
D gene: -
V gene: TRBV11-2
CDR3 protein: CASSLERQKEQYF
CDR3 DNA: TGTGCCAGCAGCTTAGAAAGACAGAAAGAGCAGTACTTC

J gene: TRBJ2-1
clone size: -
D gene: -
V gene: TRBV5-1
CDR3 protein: CASSLPDNEQFF
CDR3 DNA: TGCGCCAGCAGCTTGCCCGACAATGAGCAGTTCTTC

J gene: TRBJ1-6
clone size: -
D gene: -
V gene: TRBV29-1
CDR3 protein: CSVENNSPLHF
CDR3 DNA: TGCAGCGTTGAAAATAATTCACCCCTCCACTTT

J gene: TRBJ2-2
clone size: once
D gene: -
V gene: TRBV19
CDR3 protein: CASSRSRQNTGELFF
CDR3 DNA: TGTGCCAGTAGTCGTTCCCGACAGAACACCGGGGAGCTGTTTTTT

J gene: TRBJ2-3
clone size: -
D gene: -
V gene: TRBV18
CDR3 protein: CASSGDLTDTQYF
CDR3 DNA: TGTGCCAGCTCAGGGGACCTCACAGATACGCAGTATTTT

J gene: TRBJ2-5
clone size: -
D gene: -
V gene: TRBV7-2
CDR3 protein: CASSLVYTGGETQYF
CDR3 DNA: TGTGCCAGCAGCTTAGTTTATACCGGAGGGGAGACCCAGTACTTC

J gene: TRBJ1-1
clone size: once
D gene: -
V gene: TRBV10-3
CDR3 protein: CAISEEGRRMNTEAFF
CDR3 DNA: TGTGCCATCAGTGAGGAGGGGAGGAGGATGAACACTGAAGCTTTCTTT

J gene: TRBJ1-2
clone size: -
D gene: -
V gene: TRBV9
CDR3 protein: CASSVGRGDYGYTF
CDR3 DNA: TGTGCCAGCAGCGTAGGGAGGGGGGACTATGGCTACACCTTC

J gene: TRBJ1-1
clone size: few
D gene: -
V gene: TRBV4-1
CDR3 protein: CASSQTWSGIEAFF
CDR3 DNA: TGCGCCAGCAGCCAAACTTGGAGCGGAATTGAAGCTTTCTTT

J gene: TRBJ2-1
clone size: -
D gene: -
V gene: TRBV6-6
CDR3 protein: CASSYTPHEQFF
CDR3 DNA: TGTGCCAGCAGTTACACCCCACATGAGCAGTTCTTC

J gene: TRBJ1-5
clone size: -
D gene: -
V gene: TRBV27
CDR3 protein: CASSPINQPQHF
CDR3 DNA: TGTGCCAGCAGTCCTATAAATCAGCCCCAGCATTTT

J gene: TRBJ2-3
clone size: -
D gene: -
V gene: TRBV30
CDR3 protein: CAWSSGQGTGDTQYF
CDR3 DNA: TGTGCCTGGAGTTCTGGACAAGGGACTGGAGATACGCAGTATTTT

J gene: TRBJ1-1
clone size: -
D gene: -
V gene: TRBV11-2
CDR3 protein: CASSYAGGNTEAFF
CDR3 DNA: TGTGCCAGCAGTTATGCGGGAGGGAACACTGAAGCTTTCTTT

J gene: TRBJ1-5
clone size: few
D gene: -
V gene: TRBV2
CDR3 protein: CASSDRMKPNQPQHF
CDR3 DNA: TGTGCCAGCAGCGACCGGATGAAGCCGAATCAGCCCCAGCATTTT

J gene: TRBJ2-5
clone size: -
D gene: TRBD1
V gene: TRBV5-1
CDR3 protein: CASSSRQGVFGQETQYF
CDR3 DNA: TGCGCCAGCAGCTCCCGACAGGGGGTTTTCGGGCAAGAGACCCAGTACTTC

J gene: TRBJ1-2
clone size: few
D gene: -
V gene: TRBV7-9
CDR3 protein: CASSRTGDYGYTF
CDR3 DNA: TGTGCCAGCAGCCGCACGGGAGACTATGGCTACACCTTC

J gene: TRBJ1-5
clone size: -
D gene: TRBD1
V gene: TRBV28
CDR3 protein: CASSLGGRGTGRGQPQHF
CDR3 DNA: TGTGCCAGCAGTTTGGGGGGCAGGGGGACAGGGAGAGGTCAGCCCCAGCATTTT

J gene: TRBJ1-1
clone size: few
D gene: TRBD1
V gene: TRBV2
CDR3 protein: CASSVFRGPHTF
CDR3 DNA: TGTGCCAGCAGTGTGTTCAGGGGGCCCCACACCTTT

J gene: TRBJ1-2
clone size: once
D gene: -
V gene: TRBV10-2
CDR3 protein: CASSQGLSYGYTF
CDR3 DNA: TGCGCCAGCAGTCAGGGGCTAAGCTATGGCTACACCTTC

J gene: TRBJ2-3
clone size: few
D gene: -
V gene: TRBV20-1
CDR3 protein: CSASISGTQYF
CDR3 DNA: TGCAGTGCTAGTATCAGTGGTACGCAGTATTTT

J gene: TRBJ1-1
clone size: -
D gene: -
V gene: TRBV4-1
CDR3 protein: CASSLSGGTVFNWAFF
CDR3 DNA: TGCGCCAGCAGCCTTTCTGGGGGGACCGTCTTTAACTGGGCTTTCTTT

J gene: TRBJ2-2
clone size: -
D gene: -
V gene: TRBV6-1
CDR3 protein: CASISMNTGELFF
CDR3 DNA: TGTGCCAGCATATCCATGAACACCGGGGAGCTGTTTTTT

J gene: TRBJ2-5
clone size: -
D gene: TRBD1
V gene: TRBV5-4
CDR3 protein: CASSLVGQEGETQYF
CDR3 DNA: TGTGCCAGCAGCTTGGTGGGACAGGAAGGCGAGACCCAGTACTTC

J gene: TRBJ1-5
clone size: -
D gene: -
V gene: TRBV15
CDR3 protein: CATSSTRGVSQPQHF
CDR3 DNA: TGTGCCACCAGCAGTACGCGGGGGGTATCGCAGCCCCAGCATTTT

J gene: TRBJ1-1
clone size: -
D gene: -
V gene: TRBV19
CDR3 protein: CASSRSGDTEAFF
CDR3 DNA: TGTGCCAGTAGTAGGTCAGGGGACACTGAAGCTTTCTTT